Listed below are T cell receptor beta chains from one sample, sequenced in a study of T cell responses to AZD1222 COVID-19 vaccine. Data came from immunoSEQ multiplex PCR; TCRdb stores just in-frame clones and leaves some out. The profile covers about 170,000 clones, with roughly 92% appearing a single time and 1.5% to 2% taken by the ten largest. The sequences come from peripheral blood, collected on day 0 of AZD1222 vaccination. The receptors shown here come from an adult in good health. The CDR3 runs from the conserved cysteine through the conserved F or W. D genes are given only for firm matches. The size entry is marked missing in some rows and otherwise reads once, few, many or a size class.

v_gene,j_gene,abundance,d_gene,CDR3nt,CDR3aa
TRBV4-3,TRBJ2-3,-,TRBD2,TGCGCCAGCAGCCAAGATATTTTTGGTAGCGGGGCTAGCACAGATACGCAGTATTTT,CASSQDIFGSGASTDTQYF
TRBV20-1,TRBJ1-1,-,-,TGCAGTGCTAGTGCAGGGGACACTGAAGCTTTCTTT,CSASAGDTEAFF
TRBV6-5,TRBJ1-4,-,TRBD1,TGTGCCAGCAGTCCCCGGTCAGGGGGCCGGGAAAAACTGTTTTTT,CASSPRSGGREKLFF
TRBV18,TRBJ1-1,-,-,TGTGCCAGCTCACCAACTCAGGGGAAAGGTGAAGCTTTCTTT,CASSPTQGKGEAFF
TRBV7-9,TRBJ2-1,-,TRBD2,TGTGCCAGCAGAGATACTAGCGGATCCTACAATGAGCAGTTCTTC,CASRDTSGSYNEQFF
TRBV6-6,TRBJ1-4,-,-,TGTGCCAGCAGCGGGGACGGAACTAATGAAAAACTGTTTTTT,CASSGDGTNEKLFF
TRBV6-1,TRBJ1-4,-,-,TGTGCCAGCAGTCTCCCCTCAGGGGTTAATGAAAAACTGTTTTTT,CASSLPSGVNEKLFF
TRBV4-2,TRBJ1-2,-,-,TGTGCCAGCAGCCAACTTCCCCTCGACTGGACAGAGAAGAGGAGCTACACCTTC,CASSQLPLDWTEKRSYTF
TRBV6-1,TRBJ1-5,-,-,TGTGCCAGCAGTGAAGATAGGAATGTTGGTCAGCCCCAGCATTTT,CASSEDRNVGQPQHF
TRBV6-1,TRBJ1-3,-,-,TGTGCCAGCAGTGAATCGCCGGCAGGTGGAAACACCATATATTTT,CASSESPAGGNTIYF
TRBV2,TRBJ1-1,-,-,TGTGCCAGCAGTCTTGGACGGGGGAACACTGAAGCTTTCTTT,CASSLGRGNTEAFF
TRBV6-5,TRBJ1-6,-,TRBD1,TGTGCCAGCACCCGGGACAGGGCTAATTCACCCCTCCACTTT,CASTRDRANSPLHF
TRBV12-5,TRBJ2-5,-,-,TGTGCTAGTGGTATACAGGAAGAGACCCAGTACTTC,CASGIQEETQYF
TRBV5-1,TRBJ2-2,once,-,TGCGCCAGCAGCAGAAACAGTCACGGCCCTAACACCGGGGAGCTGTTTTTT,CASSRNSHGPNTGELFF
TRBV7-9,TRBJ2-5,-,TRBD1,TGTGCCAGCAGCCAGGGGGCGAGGGGGGAGACCCAGTACTTC,CASSQGARGETQYF
TRBV7-2,TRBJ1-1,-,-,TGTGCCAGCAGCCCCCACAGGACTGAAGCTTTCTTT,CASSPHRTEAFF
TRBV30,TRBJ1-2,-,-,TGTGCCTGGAGGGGAAGGGTCCAGGACGCGGGTCATGGCTACACCTTC,CAWRGRVQDAGHGYTF
TRBV7-2,TRBJ2-7,-,TRBD2,TGTGCCAGCAGCCTTAGCGGGGGGGCCGCCTACGAGCAGTACTTC,CASSLSGGAAYEQYF
TRBV19,TRBJ1-1,-,-,TGTGCCAGTAGTTACCCCGGCGGGGTGAACACTGAAGCTTTCTTT,CASSYPGGVNTEAFF
TRBV11-2,TRBJ1-3,-,-,TGTGCCAGCCGTCGGGACACCATATATTTT,CASRRDTIYF
TRBV14,TRBJ1-1,few,-,TGTGCCAGCAGCCAAAACACTGAAGCTTTCTTT,CASSQNTEAFF
TRBV7-6,TRBJ2-5,once,-,TGTGCCAGCAGCTTAATGGGGGAAGGGACCCAGTACTTC,CASSLMGEGTQYF
TRBV3-1/TRBV3-2,TRBJ1-1,-,-,TGTGCCAGCAGCCTGAAAAGGACTGTGAACACTGAAGCTTTCTTT,CASSLKRTVNTEAFF
TRBV18,TRBJ2-1,-,-,TGTGCCAGCTCACCACCCCAGGCTAGCGCGATCCACAATGAGCAGTTCTTC,CASSPPQASAIHNEQFF
TRBV4-3,TRBJ1-3,-,-,TGCGCCAGCAGCCACCTAGGAGGCGGCCCTGGAAACACCATATATTTT,CASSHLGGGPGNTIYF
TRBV7-2,TRBJ2-2,-,-,TGTGCCAGCAGCGCGCAGGGGGGATACACCGGGGAGCTGTTTTTT,CASSAQGGYTGELFF
TRBV12-3/TRBV12-4,TRBJ1-4,-,-,TGTGCCAGCAGACGGGACGGTGAAAAACTGTTTTTT,CASRRDGEKLFF
TRBV12-3/TRBV12-4,TRBJ2-7,-,TRBD1,TGTGCCAGCAGTCTCGACAGGGCCTACGAGCAGTACTTC,CASSLDRAYEQYF
TRBV2,TRBJ2-7,-,-,TGTGCCAGCAGTGAACGGGGGGACACAGCCTACGAGCAGTACTTC,CASSERGDTAYEQYF
TRBV5-1,TRBJ2-1,-,-,TGCGCCAGCAGCATCGGGACCCACAATGATGTGCAGTTCTTC,CASSIGTHNDVQFF
TRBV4-2,TRBJ2-5,-,-,TGTGCCAGCAGCCCCAGGGTGGTAGCGGCCGCGGAGACCCAGTACTTC,CASSPRVVAAAETQYF
TRBV29-1,TRBJ2-5,-,-,TGCAGCGTTGAAGGAGGGACACCTTACCCAGAGACCCAGTACTTC,CSVEGGTPYPETQYF
TRBV6-2/TRBV6-3,TRBJ1-2,-,-,TGTGCCAGCAGTTACTCCACAGGCCCCGCCGGCTACACCTTC,CASSYSTGPAGYTF
TRBV5-1,TRBJ1-4,-,-,TGCGCCAGCAGCTATGCTGAAAACGAAAAACTGTTTTTT,CASSYAENEKLFF
TRBV7-9,TRBJ1-1,-,-,TGTGCCAGCAGCTTATCTCCCGGGACAACTGAAGCTTTCTTT,CASSLSPGTTEAFF
TRBV2,TRBJ2-2,-,-,TGTGCCAGCAAGCCCACACTGAACACCGGGGAGCTGTTTTTT,CASKPTLNTGELFF
TRBV2,TRBJ1-5,-,TRBD1,TGTGCCAGCAGTGATGATTCCGGGGGGACAGGGAGGTTCAGTGGGTTTTATGGCAATCAGCCCCAGCATTTT,CASSDDSGGTGRFSGFYGNQPQHF
TRBV27,TRBJ1-6,-,-,TGTGCCAGCAGTTTGAGGGACCCCTATAATTCACCCCTCCACTTT,CASSLRDPYNSPLHF
TRBV12-5,TRBJ1-3,-,-,TGTGCTAGTGGTTTGAGTGGCGCGACTCTTTTTGGAAACACCATATATTTT,CASGLSGATLFGNTIYF
TRBV6-5,TRBJ2-1,-,TRBD1,TGTGCCAGCAGTAGACCGGACAGGGGCGTCAATGAGCAGTTCTTC,CASSRPDRGVNEQFF
TRBV7-2,TRBJ1-5,-,-,TGTGCCAGCAGCAGTAGGGGCTCACAGCCCCAGCATTTT,CASSSRGSQPQHF